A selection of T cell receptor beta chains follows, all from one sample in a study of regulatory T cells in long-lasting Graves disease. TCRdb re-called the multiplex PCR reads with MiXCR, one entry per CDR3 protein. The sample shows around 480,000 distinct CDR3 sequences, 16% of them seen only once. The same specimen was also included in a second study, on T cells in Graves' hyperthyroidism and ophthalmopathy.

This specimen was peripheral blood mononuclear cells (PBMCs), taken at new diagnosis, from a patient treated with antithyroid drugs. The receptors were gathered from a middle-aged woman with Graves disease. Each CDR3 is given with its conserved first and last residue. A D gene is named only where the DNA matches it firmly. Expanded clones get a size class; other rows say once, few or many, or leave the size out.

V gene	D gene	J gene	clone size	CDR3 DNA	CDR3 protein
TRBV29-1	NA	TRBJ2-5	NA	TGCAGCGTTGTTGAAAGTCAGCCGCCGTACCAAGAGACCCAGTACTTC	CSVVESQPPYQETQYF
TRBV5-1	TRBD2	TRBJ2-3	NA	TGCGCCAGCAGCTCAGTCCCGGGACTAGCGGGGGGAGACACAGATACGCAGTATTTT	CASSSVPGLAGGDTDTQYF
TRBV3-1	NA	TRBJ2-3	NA	TGTGCCAGCAGCCAATATGGGGCGATTGCTGATACGCAGTATTTT	CASSQYGAIADTQYF
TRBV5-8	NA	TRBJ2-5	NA	TGTGCCAGCAGCCCCTGGGACAACCAAGAGACCCAGTACTTC	CASSPWDNQETQYF
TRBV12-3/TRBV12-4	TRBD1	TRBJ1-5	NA	TGTGCCAGCAGTGACACAGGGGGGAATCAGCCCCAGCATTTT	CASSDTGGNQPQHF
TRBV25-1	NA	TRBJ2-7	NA	TGTGCCAGCTCCCGGCTGGACCATAGCTCCTACGAGCAGTACTTC	CASSRLDHSSYEQYF
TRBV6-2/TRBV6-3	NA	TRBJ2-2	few	TGTGCCAGCAGTTATGGGACCATAACCGGGGAGCTGTTTTTT	CASSYGTITGELFF
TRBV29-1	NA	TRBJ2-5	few	TGCAGCGCCGGGACTTTCCAAGAGACCCAGTACTTC	CSAGTFQETQYF
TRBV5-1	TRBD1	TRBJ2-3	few	TGCGCCAGCAGCTGGACAGGGTTGAGCACAGATACGCAGTATTTT	CASSWTGLSTDTQYF
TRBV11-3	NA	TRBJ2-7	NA	TGTGCCAGCAGCTCTCCACAGGGACTCTACGAGCAGTACTTC	CASSSPQGLYEQYF
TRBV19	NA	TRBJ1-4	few	TGTGCCAGTAGTAGAGGGGATGCAACTAATGAAAAACTGTTTTTT	CASSRGDATNEKLFF
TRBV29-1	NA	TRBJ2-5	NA	TGCAGCGCACTATGGGGGGAGACCCAGTACTTC	CSALWGETQYF
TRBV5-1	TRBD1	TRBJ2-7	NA	TGCGCCAGCAGCCGTCCCGGGACAGAAAGTTACGAGCAGTACTTC	CASSRPGTESYEQYF
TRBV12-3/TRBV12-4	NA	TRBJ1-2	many	TGTGCCAGCAGCCAGCCCGCCAAAGCTAACTATGGCTACACCTTC	CASSQPAKANYGYTF
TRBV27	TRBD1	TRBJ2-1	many	TGTGCCAGCAACCCACAGGGGGCGCAGGGTGAGCAGTTCTTC	CASNPQGAQGEQFF
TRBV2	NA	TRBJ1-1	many	TGTGCCAGCAGTGAACAAACCATTGAAGCTTTCTTT	CASSEQTIEAFF
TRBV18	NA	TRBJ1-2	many	TGTGCCAGCTCACCGTCGAAGGATGGCTACACCTTC	CASSPSKDGYTF
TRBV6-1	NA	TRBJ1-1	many	TGTGCCAGCAGTGAAGTCGGGAGAGCTTTCTTT	CASSEVGRAFF
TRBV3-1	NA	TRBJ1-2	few	TGTGCCAGCAGCCCAACACCCACCGGGAACTATGGCTACACCTTC	CASSPTPTGNYGYTF
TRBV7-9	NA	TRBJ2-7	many	TGTGCCAGCAGCTTACAGGGGCTCTCCTACGAGCAGTACTTC	CASSLQGLSYEQYF
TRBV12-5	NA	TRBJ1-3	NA	TGTGCTAGTGGTTTTGGAAACACCATATATTTT	CASGFGNTIYF
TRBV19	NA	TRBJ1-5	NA	TGTGCCAGTAGTCCCAAGCCCGGCTATAGCAATCAGCCCCAGCATTTT	CASSPKPGYSNQPQHF
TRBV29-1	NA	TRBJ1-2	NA	TGCAGCGTTGCAGGGGCAGATGGCTACACCTTC	CSVAGADGYTF
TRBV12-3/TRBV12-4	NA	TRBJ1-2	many	TGTGCCAGCAGCCACGCGGGAGGGGACGGCTACACCTTC	CASSHAGGDGYTF
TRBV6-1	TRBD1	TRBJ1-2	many	TGTGCCAGCAGTCCTCTTGGCGTAGGGGGCTTGGGCTACACCTTC	CASSPLGVGGLGYTF
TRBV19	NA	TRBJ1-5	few	TGTGCCAGTACCCGACAGCATTATAGCAATCAGCCCCAGCATTTT	CASTRQHYSNQPQHF
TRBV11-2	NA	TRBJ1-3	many	TGTGCCAGCAGCTTTGTAGGGGAAAACACCATATATTTT	CASSFVGENTIYF
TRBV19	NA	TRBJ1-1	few	TGTGCCAGTAGTATGTGGGACACTGAAGCTTTCTTT	CASSMWDTEAFF
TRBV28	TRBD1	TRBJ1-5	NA	TGTGCCAGCAGTTCCCACCCCCTCGGACAGGCACACAATCAGCCCCAGCATTTT	CASSSHPLGQAHNQPQHF
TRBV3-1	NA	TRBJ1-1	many	TGTGCCAGCAGCCTAGGCCTGACCGGGAACACTGAAGCTTTCTTT	CASSLGLTGNTEAFF
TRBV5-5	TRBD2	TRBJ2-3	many	TGCGCCAGCAGCTTGGAGAGCGGGGTGAGCACAGATACGCAGTATTTT	CASSLESGVSTDTQYF
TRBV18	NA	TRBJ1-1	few	TGTGCCAGCTCTCGAAAGGGGGGCCTCTCAGAGGGAGCTTTCTTT	CASSRKGGLSEGAFF
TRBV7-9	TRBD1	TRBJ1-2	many	TGTGCCAGCAGCCGGGACAGGGGGACCTATGGCTACACCTTC	CASSRDRGTYGYTF
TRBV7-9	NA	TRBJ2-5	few	TGTGCCAGCAGCTTAATAGCGACGACAGGATACCAAGAGACCCAGTACTTC	CASSLIATTGYQETQYF
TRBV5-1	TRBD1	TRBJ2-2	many	TGCGCCAGCAGACCCGGGACAGACACCGGGGAGCTGTTTTTT	CASRPGTDTGELFF
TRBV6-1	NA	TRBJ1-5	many	TGTGCCAGCAGTGAAAGTCACAACCTTAATCAGCCCCAGCATTTT	CASSESHNLNQPQHF
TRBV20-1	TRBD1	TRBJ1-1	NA	TGCAGTGCTACCTCATTGGCAGGGGGTGACACTGAAGCTTTCTTT	CSATSLAGGDTEAFF
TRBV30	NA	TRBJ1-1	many	TGTGCCTGGAGGTGGGGGCCCACTGAAGCTTTCTTT	CAWRWGPTEAFF
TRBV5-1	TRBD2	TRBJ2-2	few	TGCGCCAGCAGCGACACGCGGGGGGCGTACACCGGGGAGCTGTTTTTT	CASSDTRGAYTGELFF
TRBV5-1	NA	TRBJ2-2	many	TGCGCCAGCAGAGAGGGACCCGGGGAGCTGTTTTTT	CASREGPGELFF
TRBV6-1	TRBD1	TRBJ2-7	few	TGTGCCAGCAGTACCGACAGGGGATACGAGCAGTACTTC	CASSTDRGYEQYF
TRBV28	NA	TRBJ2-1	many	TGTGCCTGCAGCTCGCCGCCCGATGAGCAGTTCTTC	CACSSPPDEQFF
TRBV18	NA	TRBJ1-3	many	TGTGCCAGCTCACCACGTCACGACGACTCTGGAAACACCATATATTTT	CASSPRHDDSGNTIYF
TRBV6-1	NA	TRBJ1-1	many	TGTGCCAGCACAGACGCGGGCGGTGAAGCTTTCTTT	CASTDAGGEAFF
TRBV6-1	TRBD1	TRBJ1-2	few	TGTGCCAGCAGAACGACAGGGGTAGTGAACGGCTACACCTTC	CASRTTGVVNGYTF
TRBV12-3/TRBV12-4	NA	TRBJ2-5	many	TGTGCCAGCAGTTTGGTAGGGATAGAGACCCAGTACTTC	CASSLVGIETQYF
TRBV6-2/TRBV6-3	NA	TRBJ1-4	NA	TGTGCCAGCAGTTACCCGGGCGGCTTCGTTGCTCGTCATGAAAAACTGTTTTTT	CASSYPGGFVARHEKLFF
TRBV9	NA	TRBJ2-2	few	TGTGCCAGCAGCGTAGTTGGGAGAGACACCGGGGAGCTGTTTTTT	CASSVVGRDTGELFF
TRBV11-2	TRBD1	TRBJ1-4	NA	TGTGCCAGCAGCTTGACAGGGACTCCCGGTGAAAAACTGTTTTTT	CASSLTGTPGEKLFF
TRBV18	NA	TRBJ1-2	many	TGTGCCAGCAGTCCTGCCCCAGGGAACTATGGCTACACCTTC	CASSPAPGNYGYTF
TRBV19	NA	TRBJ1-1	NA	TGTGCCAGTCATAGCCGGGGGAACACTGAAGCTTTCTTT	CASHSRGNTEAFF
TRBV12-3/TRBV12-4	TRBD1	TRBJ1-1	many	TGTGCCAGCAAAATTTCCAGGGGGCGGGGGACTGAAGCTTTCTTT	CASKISRGRGTEAFF
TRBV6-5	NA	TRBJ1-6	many	TGTGCCAGCAGTTACTCGAGGGGGGTATCCCGTAATTCACCCCTCCACTTT	CASSYSRGVSRNSPLHF
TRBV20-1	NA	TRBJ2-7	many	TGCAGTGCTAGATCCCCGGCAGGGATTTCCTACGAGCAGTACTTC	CSARSPAGISYEQYF
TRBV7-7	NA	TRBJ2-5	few	TGTGCTAGCAGCTTCTGGCTAGGGGAGACCCAGTACTTC	CASSFWLGETQYF
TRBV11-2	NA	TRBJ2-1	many	TGTGCCAGCAGCCTCGGACTCTCGGGGCAAAATGAGCAGTTCTTC	CASSLGLSGQNEQFF
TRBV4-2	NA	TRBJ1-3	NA	TGTGCCAGCAGCCAAGATGGGTCGGGGGACACCATATATTTT	CASSQDGSGDTIYF